Described below is a single T cell receptor (beta chain) sequence and its context. What it recognizes is unknown. These data originate in a study of post-analysis software for immune sequencing data. The study's findings and limits: Multiple sclerosis patients had significantly lower normalized Chao1 diversity than controls.

Unique molecular identifiers were present in the TCR beta cDNA libraries. Via MiXCR, TCRdb re-called the PCR reads, giving one row per CDR3 protein. The profile shows approximately 630,000 distinct CDR3 sequences, around 64% of them singletons. The sequencing input was blood. The clonotype was recovered from a girl aged 2 to 10 with multiple sclerosis.

CDR3 DNA: TGCAGCGCGGGACAGGGGGCGGCGAAGACCCAGTACTTC. Amino acid sequence: CSAGQGAAKTQYF. The chain couples TRBV29-1 to TRBJ2-5; TRBD1 aligns across 12 bases. Germline V CDR1 and CDR2: SQVTM, ANQGSEA. The CDR3 has 13 amino acids. J was trimmed by 6 bases and V by 7 bases; bases with no gene match: 6. Full variable domain (rest looked up from reference TRBV29-1 and TRBJ2-5): SAVISQKPSRDICQRGTSLTIQCQVDSQVTMMFWYRQQPGQSLTLIATANQGSEATYESGFVIDKFPISRPNLTFSTLTVSNMSPEDSSIYLCSAGQGAAKTQYFGPGTRLLVL.